Sequencing of this T cell receptor beta chain was carried out in a study of technical replicates of blood from a handful of donors. The CDR3 is 12 residues long. CDR1 and CDR2 from the germline V gene are SGHRS and YFSETQ. Trimming took off 0 bases at V and 6 bases at J, with 7 bases between the two ends. Measured with immunoSEQ multiplex PCR; TCRdb has only the in-frame clones, and not every one. This table has approximately 73,000 clones, about 92% appearing once. The sequencing input was T cells isolated from PBMCs. The sequence was collected from a human donor in good health. The chain employs TRBV5-1 and TRBJ2-7, with a weak D call TRBD1 (5 bases). The CDR3 bases are TGCGCCAGCAGCTTGGACAGGACCGAGCAGTACTTC. Its protein product is CASSLDRTEQYF.